The next 15 T cell receptor beta chains were all read from a single sample in a study of T cells expressing NK-cell markers. TCRdb re-analyzed the 5' RACE reads; it lists each CDR3 protein once, without DNA. The sample has some 300,000 distinct CDR3 sequences. The sample comprised blood T cells: a sorted CD56 or NKG2C T cell subset, CD4+ or CD8+ T cells, or bulk PBMC T cells (not recorded which). The source is a man between 18 and 35 years old in good health.

The rearrangement uses TRBV20-1 and TRBJ2-5; the D gene TCRdb calls, TRBD1, cannot be checked with no DNA. The CDR3 covers 14 residues. CDR1 is DFQATT, CDR2 SNEGSKA, per germline (reference sequence). Here the CDR3 reads CSASGPREIGLQYF.

The chain carries TRBV12-3 or TRBV12-4 and TRBJ2-1; TCRdb designates TRBD1, a call that cannot be tested without DNA. The CDR3 has 19 residues. CDR3 sequence reads: CASSSPTRPGTGIPNEQFF.

V usage is TRBV4-1 and J usage is TRBJ2-6. This CDR3 is built from 17 residues. The germline V gene has CDR1 MGHRA and CDR2 YSYEKL. CDR3 region: CASSQIGQRSGANVLTF.

The CDR3: CASSQGASGNTYEQYF. The chain couples TRBV13 to TRBJ2-7; there is no DNA to check the TCRdb D call of TRBD2. CDR3 length: 16 residues. The V gene's germline CDR1 is PRHDT and CDR2 FYEKMQ (reference sequence).

The chain has TRBV6-2 or TRBV6-3 and TRBJ2-3; the D call of TRBD2 rests on TCRdb alone, since no DNA is present to check it. CDR3 size: 20 residues. Germline CDR1 reads MNHEY; CDR2 reads SVGEGT. The CDR3 loop reads CASSPRTSGSPRRGTDTQYF.

The genes are TRBV6-1 and TRBJ2-7. This CDR3 region has 15 residues. Germline CDR1 MNHNS, CDR2 SASEGT. CDR3 residues: CASTAPGGSSYEQYF.

V gene TRBV29-1 combines with J gene TRBJ2-7. The germline gives CDR1 SQVTM, CDR2 ANQGSEA. The CDR3 sequence is 13 residues long. This chain's CDR3 is CSVATKISYEQYF.

The chain carries TRBV6-5 and TRBJ1-1. This CDR3 contains 16 residues. Germline V CDR1 and CDR2: MNHEY, SVGAGI. CDR3 sequence reads: CASSYVAKFENTEAFF.

The chain links TRBV20-1 to TRBJ2-1; TCRdb outputs TRBD1, but without DNA this stays unchecked. This CDR3 comprises 11 residues. From germline, CDR1 is DFQATT and CDR2 SNEGSKA (reference sequence). The CDR3 here is CSAYHRPEQFF.

The chain joins TRBV28 to TRBJ1-5; the TRBD1 assignment by TCRdb is unverifiable without DNA. This CDR3 spans 18 amino acids. Germline V CDR1 and CDR2: MDHEN, SYDVKM. This chain's CDR3 is CASTGPGPRRGSNQPQHF.

The rearrangement links TRBV6-5 to TRBJ2-7; the TRBD2 assignment by TCRdb is unverifiable without DNA. CDR3 length: 15 residues. Germline loops: CDR1 MNHEY, CDR2 SVGAGI. This CDR3 is CASSYSLAGGYEQYF.

This sequence joins TRBV20-1 and TRBJ1-5. This CDR3 spans 14 amino acids. Per germline, CDR1 DFQATT and CDR2 SNEGSKA (reference sequence). CDR3 region: CSAQPAGGYQPQHF.

V and J are TRBV19 and TRBJ2-6; absent DNA, TCRdb's TRBD1 call cannot be checked. The CDR3 covers 17 residues. Germline CDR1 reads LNHDA; CDR2 reads SQIVND (reference sequence). This CDR3 is CASGGTEVYSGANVLTF.

The chain links TRBV3-1 to TRBJ2-1; no DNA is available, so the TRBD2 call from TCRdb remains unchecked. CDR1 and CDR2 from the germline V gene are LGHDT and YNNKEL (reference sequence). The CDR3 sequence is 17 residues long. The CDR3 sequence: CASSQVLAGGSYNEQFF.

V is TRBV12-3 or TRBV12-4 and J is TRBJ2-5; absent DNA, TCRdb's TRBD1 call cannot be checked. The length of the CDR3 is 17 residues. CDR3 in amino acids: CASSLRGEGDWGKTQYF.